This TCR beta chain emerged from a study of blood T cells in healthy people across ages. Study-level points and caveats: Per-million-T-cell TCR beta diversity fell roughly linearly with age. Relative to aged donors, long-lived donors carried more naive CD4+ cells and displayed higher diversity.

Germline V lookup: CDR1 SGHVS, CDR2 FQNEAQ. V was trimmed by 5 bases and J by 1 base, leaving 15 bases between them. The CDR3 is 17 amino acids. Primers used in a second PCR of about 7 to 11 cycles were a sample-barcoded 5' primer and a J-beta primer mix. TCRdb re-derived calls from the 5' RACE reads in MiXCR, one entry per CDR3 protein. The repertoire consists of hundreds of thousands of distinct CDR3 sequences, with roughly 50% occurring once and the leading ten covering roughly 31%. This clonotype was picked up a small number of times. The antigen remains undetermined. The gene calls are TRBV7-8 and TRBJ2-6, with D hard to call. The clonotype comes from a woman aged 55-75 years in good health. Source material: blood. For the CDR3, the DNA is TGTGCCAGCAGCGCCGCAGTGGGTGGGTCTGGGGCCAACGTCCTGACTTTC. Its protein is CASSAAVGGSGANVLTF.